This is a list of T cell receptor beta chains from one sample in a study of T cell responses to AZD1222 COVID-19 vaccine. TCRdb's copy holds only in-frame clones and misses some; the assay was immunoSEQ multiplex PCR. The sample comprises 20,000 to 25,000 clones, approximately 79% of which are singletons, and around 41% rests with the top ten. Source: peripheral blood, taken on day 0 of AZD1222 vaccination. Receptors were obtained from an adult in good health. CDR3s include the opening cysteine and the closing phenylalanine or tryptophan. The D gene is left open where the match is weak. Not all rows give a size; the values are once, few, many and, for expanded clones, a class.

d_gene,j_gene,v_gene,abundance,CDR3aa,CDR3nt
-,TRBJ1-6,TRBV2,-,CASSDRGASSPLHF,TGTGCCAGCAGTGACCGGGGGGCGAGTTCACCCCTCCACTTT
-,TRBJ2-1,TRBV11-2,-,CASSLGLGGGINEQFF,TGTGCCAGCAGCTTAGGTTTGGGAGGGGGTATAAATGAGCAGTTCTTC
-,TRBJ1-1,TRBV3-1/TRBV3-2,-,CASSRTEGRTEAFF,TGTGCCAGCAGCAGAACTGAGGGTCGCACTGAAGCTTTCTTT
-,TRBJ2-1,TRBV6-5,-,CASSYSGLSSYNEQFF,TGTGCCAGCAGTTACTCGGGACTTAGCTCCTACAATGAGCAGTTCTTC
-,TRBJ2-6,TRBV6-5,-,CASSWGSTGANVLTF,TGTGCCAGCAGTTGGGGCTCTACTGGGGCCAACGTCCTGACTTTC
TRBD1,TRBJ2-7,TRBV6-5,-,CASSTGTGGTEQYF,TGTGCCAGCAGTACCGGGACAGGGGGCACCGAGCAGTACTTC
-,TRBJ1-3,TRBV27,few,CASSPWAGNTIYF,TGTGCCAGCAGTCCTTGGGCTGGAAACACCATATATTTT
-,TRBJ1-5,TRBV24-1,-,CATSPPGVSNQPQHF,TGTGCCACCAGCCCCCCCGGGGTTAGCAATCAGCCCCAGCATTTT
TRBD2,TRBJ2-2,TRBV7-3,-,CASSPGLAGTGELFF,TGTGCCAGCAGTCCGGGACTAGCGGGAACCGGGGAGCTGTTTTTT
TRBD1,TRBJ1-2,TRBV6-6,-,CASSLDRGLDNYGYTF,TGTGCCAGCAGCCTCGACAGGGGACTGGATAATTATGGCTACACCTTC
TRBD2,TRBJ2-1,TRBV5-6,-,CASSRPIAGAWYNEQFF,TGTGCCAGCAGCCGACCCATAGCGGGAGCTTGGTACAATGAGCAGTTCTTC
TRBD2,TRBJ2-1,TRBV29-1,-,CSVSKGGLAVQKQYNEQFF,TGCAGCGTTTCAAAGGGAGGACTAGCGGTGCAGAAACAATACAATGAGCAGTTCTTC
-,TRBJ1-4,TRBV20-1,few,CSASDRRGEKLFF,TGCAGTGCTAGTGACAGGAGAGGTGAAAAACTGTTTTTT
-,TRBJ2-7,TRBV29-1,-,CSVGIAAPREEQYF,TGCAGCGTTGGGATAGCGGCCCCTCGGGAAGAGCAGTACTTC
TRBD2,TRBJ2-1,TRBV7-2,-,CASSLGTSGGAYNEQFF,TGTGCCAGCAGCTTAGGGACTAGCGGGGGGGCCTACAATGAGCAGTTCTTC
TRBD2,TRBJ2-1,TRBV27,-,CASRISGRGYNEQFF,TGTGCCAGCAGGATATCTGGGAGGGGCTACAATGAGCAGTTCTTC
TRBD1,TRBJ2-3,TRBV28,-,CASDLGQGTDTQYF,TGTGCCTCTGATCTTGGACAGGGGACGGATACGCAGTATTTT
TRBD1,TRBJ2-1,TRBV3-1/TRBV3-2,-,CASSQERTGYNEQFF,TGTGCCAGCAGCCAAGAAAGGACAGGATACAATGAGCAGTTCTTC
-,TRBJ2-1,TRBV19,medium-sized,CASTRGRAGEQFF,TGTGCCAGTACCCGCGGTAGGGCTGGTGAGCAGTTCTTC
-,TRBJ2-4,TRBV5-1,-,CASSFAQGWNIQYF,TGCGCCAGCAGCTTTGCGCAGGGTTGGAACATTCAGTACTTC
TRBD2,TRBJ2-1,TRBV7-9,-,CASSLSLPSGKNYNEQFF,TGTGCCAGCAGCTTATCTTTGCCTAGCGGAAAGAACTACAATGAGCAGTTCTTC
-,TRBJ1-4,TRBV28,-,CASSFVTREKLFF,TGTGCCAGCAGTTTCGTGACGAGGGAAAAACTGTTTTTT
-,TRBJ2-1,TRBV5-5,-,CASSARRREQFF,TGTGCCAGCAGCGCCCGAAGACGTGAGCAGTTCTTC
-,TRBJ1-5,TRBV18,once,CASTQRTSSQPQHF,TGTGCCAGCACACAACGGACATCCTCTCAGCCCCAGCATTTT
-,TRBJ1-3,TRBV2,-,CASKDSGNTIYF,TGTGCCAGCAAAGACTCTGGAAACACCATATATTTT
-,TRBJ1-3,TRBV18,-,CASFTPNSGNTIYF,TGTGCCAGCTTTACTCCTAACTCTGGAAACACCATATATTTT
-,TRBJ1-1,TRBV6-5,-,CASSYSRQLNTEAFF,TGTGCCAGCAGTTACTCAAGACAGCTTAACACTGAAGCTTTCTTT
TRBD2,TRBJ2-7,TRBV6-2/TRBV6-3,-,CASSFGTGGLAGTTYEQYF,TGTGCCAGCAGTTTCGGGACAGGGGGACTAGCGGGAACTACCTACGAGCAGTACTTC
-,TRBJ2-1,TRBV27,-,CASSHNLNEQFF,TGTGCCAGCAGTCACAACCTCAATGAGCAGTTCTTC
-,TRBJ1-5,TRBV7-2,-,CASSPEWLGQPQHF,TGTGCCAGCAGCCCAGAGTGGTTGGGTCAGCCCCAGCATTTT
-,TRBJ2-2,TRBV27,-,CASSPGPYKGELFF,TGTGCCAGCAGCCCCGGACCTTATAAGGGGGAGCTGTTTTTT
TRBD1,TRBJ2-2,TRBV9,-,CASSGKQGATGELFF,TGTGCCAGCAGCGGTAAACAGGGGGCGACCGGGGAGCTGTTTTTT
TRBD1,TRBJ2-1,TRBV5-1,once,CASTDRDRGTNEQFF,TGCGCCAGCACCGATAGGGACAGGGGAACCAATGAGCAGTTCTTC
TRBD2,TRBJ2-1,TRBV19,-,CASNPGLAGGEQFF,TGTGCCAGTAACCCGGGACTAGCGGGAGGTGAGCAGTTCTTC
-,TRBJ1-4,TRBV15,-,CATSRGRGGNEKLFF,TGTGCCACCAGCAGAGGGCGAGGGGGGAATGAAAAACTGTTTTTT
TRBD2,TRBJ2-5,TRBV19,-,CASSIARVTTSGGSETQYF,TGTGCCAGTAGTATCGCAAGGGTGACGACTAGCGGGGGGTCAGAGACCCAGTACTTC
-,TRBJ2-2,TRBV18,-,CASSPVPDRRRVTGELFF,TGTGCCAGCTCACCCGTGCCGGACCGGAGACGAGTCACCGGGGAGCTGTTTTTT
-,TRBJ1-1,TRBV2,-,CASSEALAYTEAFF,TGTGCCAGCAGTGAAGCACTAGCCTACACTGAAGCTTTCTTT
-,TRBJ2-7,TRBV28,-,CASSANSGTGSYEQYF,TGTGCCAGCAGTGCCAACTCTGGGACGGGGTCCTACGAGCAGTACTTC
-,TRBJ1-5,TRBV4-1,-,CASSSDYGLYSNQPQHF,TGCGCCAGCAGCTCAGACTACGGTTTATATAGCAATCAGCCCCAGCATTTT
-,TRBJ2-6,TRBV7-2,-,CASSLGQNSGANVLTF,TGTGCCAGCAGCTTAGGACAAAACTCTGGGGCCAACGTCCTGACTTTC
TRBD1,TRBJ2-1,TRBV24-1,once,CATSGLGQGYNEQFF,TGTGCCACCAGTGGGCTCGGACAGGGCTACAATGAGCAGTTCTTC
TRBD2,TRBJ2-7,TRBV13,-,CASSPAGGAYEQYF,TGTGCCAGCAGCCCGGCGGGAGGAGCCTACGAGCAGTACTTC
-,TRBJ1-1,TRBV19,-,CASSIPGGTEAFF,TGTGCCAGTAGTATACCCGGGGGCACTGAAGCTTTCTTT
TRBD1,TRBJ1-5,TRBV4-2,-,CASRRGVGSNQPQHF,TGTGCCAGCCGCAGGGGGGTGGGGAGCAATCAGCCCCAGCATTTT
TRBD2,TRBJ2-3,TRBV7-8,-,CASSPRGAGVTDTQYF,TGTGCCAGCAGCCCCCGAGGGGCGGGGGTCACAGATACGCAGTATTTT
TRBD2,TRBJ2-3,TRBV7-9,-,CASSRSGSTDTQYF,TGTGCCAGCAGCCGTAGCGGGAGCACAGATACGCAGTATTTT
-,TRBJ2-7,TRBV5-6,once,CASSLPEGEQYF,TGTGCCAGCAGCTTACCCGAGGGGGAGCAGTACTTC
TRBD2,TRBJ2-7,TRBV19,-,CASSMRLAGVYEQYF,TGTGCCAGTAGTATGCGGCTAGCGGGAGTCTACGAGCAGTACTTC
TRBD2,TRBJ2-1,TRBV4-3,once,CASSQAPAASGVNEQFF,TGCGCCAGCAGCCAGGCCCCTGCGGCTAGCGGGGTCAATGAGCAGTTCTTC
-,TRBJ2-4,TRBV18,-,CASSPGSGSKNIQYF,TGTGCCAGCTCACCAGGGTCGGGGAGCAAAAACATTCAGTACTTC
-,TRBJ1-1,TRBV6-5,-,CASSYDPNTEAFF,TGTGCCAGCAGTTACGATCCGAACACTGAAGCTTTCTTT
TRBD2,TRBJ2-7,TRBV4-1,-,CASSHDSRGSGRTEQYF,TGCGCCAGCAGCCACGACTCCCGGGGTAGCGGGAGGACCGAGCAGTACTTC
TRBD2,TRBJ2-7,TRBV7-9,once,CASSGERGAAYEQYF,TGTGCCAGCAGCGGGGAGCGGGGGGCCGCCTACGAGCAGTACTTC
-,TRBJ1-6,TRBV28,-,CASSSRTSSYNSPLHF,TGTGCCAGCAGTTCTAGGACATCCTCCTATAATTCACCCCTCCACTTT
TRBD2,TRBJ2-3,TRBV7-3,-,CASSLSGGSTDTQYF,TGTGCCAGCAGCCTTAGCGGGGGAAGCACAGATACGCAGTATTTT
-,TRBJ1-1,TRBV6-5,-,CASQRRRDTEAFF,TGTGCCAGCCAAAGAAGGCGGGACACTGAAGCTTTCTTT
TRBD2,TRBJ2-1,TRBV6-1,-,CASSEGFGGRAVVNEQFF,TGTGCCAGCAGTGAAGGGTTTGGGGGGAGGGCCGTAGTCAATGAGCAGTTCTTC
-,TRBJ1-2,TRBV4-2,-,CASSLGDSLNYGYTF,TGTGCCAGCAGCCTAGGCGACAGCCTTAACTATGGCTACACCTTC
-,TRBJ2-2,TRBV6-5,once,CASSYSGNPGGELFF,TGTGCCAGCAGTTACTCGGGGAACCCAGGCGGGGAGCTGTTTTTT